Reported below is one T cell receptor beta chain. The CDR3 loop spans 13 amino acids. The germline V gene has CDR1 MNHNS and CDR2 SASEGT. V was shortened by 10 bases and J by 0 bases, with 10 bases between the two germline ends. Generated by immunoSEQ multiplex PCR, the TCRdb table keeps only in-frame clones and is missing some. The profile shows fewer than 150,000 clones, around 90% of them singletons. The sample comes from a study of T cells after somatic rescue of genetic block. J is TRBJ1-5 and V is TRBV6-1; TRBD1 might be the D (6 bases). This receptor was identified in a woman younger than 35. The specimen sequenced was peripheral blood mononuclear cells (PBMCs). This chain's CDR3 is CAIPGDSNQPQHF. Here the CDR3 DNA reads TGTGCCATCCCAGGGGATAGCAATCAGCCCCAGCATTTT.